The 5 T cell receptor beta chains given below trace back to one sample, sequenced in a study of shared clonotypes between healthy human individuals. Here immunoSEQ multiplex PCR was the method, and the copy in TCRdb shows in-frame clones only, minus some. The sample includes around 1.1 million clones, around three quarters seen only once; the top ten take roughly 0.61%. The sample comprised memory CD4+ T cells from PBMCs. Regarding subset: CD45RA-negative fraction. The receptors here all came from a man younger than 35 in good health. Some clones in this sample may be carry-over from other donors' samples.

The chain employs TRBV30 and TRBJ1-2; unclear D gene. Germline CDR1 reads GTSNPN; CDR2 reads SVGIG (reference sequence). The CDR3 loop spans 13 amino acids. V shed 0 bases and J shed 8 bases, with 13 bases lying between them. CDR3 amino acids: CAWSVGIPAGYTF. DNA for the CDR3: TGTGCCTGGAGTGTAGGTATACCGGCCGGCTACACCTTC.

CDR3 sequence reads: CASSIPGLAGDSYNEQFF. In DNA, the CDR3 is TGTGCCAGCAGCATACCGGGACTAGCGGGTGACTCCTACAATGAGCAGTTCTTC. The chain uses TRBV11-2 and TRBJ2-1, with 12 bases lining up with TRBD2. Germline trimming cut 5 bases from V and 0 bases from J; bases unmatched to any gene: 8. Germline V gene sequence: CDR1 SGHAT, CDR2 FQNNGV. The CDR3 is 18 residues long.

The rearrangement uses TRBV28 and TRBJ2-2; perhaps TRBD2 as D (6 bases). The V end was cut by 3 bases, the J end by 3 bases, with 11 bases between. This CDR3 spans 15 amino acids. Looked up from germline, CDR1 is MDHEN and CDR2 is SYDVKM. This CDR3 reads CASSFRRADTGELFF. The CDR3 DNA reads TGTGCCAGCAGTTTCAGGAGGGCGGACACCGGGGAGCTGTTTTTT.

The rearrangement uses TRBV27 and TRBJ2-5; a possible D gene is TRBD2 (5 bases). CDR3 size: 16 residues. Germline assignment: CDR1 MNHEY and CDR2 SMNVEV (reference sequence). V shed 0 bases and J shed 1 base, with 12 bases lying between them. In DNA, the CDR3 is TGTGCCAGCAGTTTATCGGTGACGGGGTTCCAAGAGACCCAGTACTTC. Its translation: CASSLSVTGFQETQYF.

The chain recombines TRBV7-3 with TRBJ2-3; the D gene is possibly TRBD2 (7 bases). This CDR3 has 15 amino acids. CDR1 is SGHTA, CDR2 FQGTGA, per germline. V gave up 3 bases and J gave up 2 bases, with 12 bases separating them. The CDR3 coding sequence is TGTGCCAGCAGCTTTGGGGGGGCCCTCACAGATACGCAGTATTTT. This encodes CASSFGGALTDTQYF.